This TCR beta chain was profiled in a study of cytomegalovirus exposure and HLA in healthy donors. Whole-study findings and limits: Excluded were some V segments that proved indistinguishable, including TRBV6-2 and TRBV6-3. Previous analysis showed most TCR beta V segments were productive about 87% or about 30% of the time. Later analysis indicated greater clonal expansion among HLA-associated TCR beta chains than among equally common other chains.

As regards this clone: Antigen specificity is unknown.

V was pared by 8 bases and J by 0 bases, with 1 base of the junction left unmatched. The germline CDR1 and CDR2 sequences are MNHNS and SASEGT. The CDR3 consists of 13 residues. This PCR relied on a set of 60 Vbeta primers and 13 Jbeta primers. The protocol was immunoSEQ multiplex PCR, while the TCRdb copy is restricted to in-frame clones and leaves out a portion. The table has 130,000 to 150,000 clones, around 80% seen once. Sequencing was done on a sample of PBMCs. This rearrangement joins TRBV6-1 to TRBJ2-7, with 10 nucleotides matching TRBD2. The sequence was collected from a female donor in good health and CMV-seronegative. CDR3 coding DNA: TGTGCCAGCGCTAGCGGGAGCTCCTACGAGCAGTACTTC. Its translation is CASASGSSYEQYF.